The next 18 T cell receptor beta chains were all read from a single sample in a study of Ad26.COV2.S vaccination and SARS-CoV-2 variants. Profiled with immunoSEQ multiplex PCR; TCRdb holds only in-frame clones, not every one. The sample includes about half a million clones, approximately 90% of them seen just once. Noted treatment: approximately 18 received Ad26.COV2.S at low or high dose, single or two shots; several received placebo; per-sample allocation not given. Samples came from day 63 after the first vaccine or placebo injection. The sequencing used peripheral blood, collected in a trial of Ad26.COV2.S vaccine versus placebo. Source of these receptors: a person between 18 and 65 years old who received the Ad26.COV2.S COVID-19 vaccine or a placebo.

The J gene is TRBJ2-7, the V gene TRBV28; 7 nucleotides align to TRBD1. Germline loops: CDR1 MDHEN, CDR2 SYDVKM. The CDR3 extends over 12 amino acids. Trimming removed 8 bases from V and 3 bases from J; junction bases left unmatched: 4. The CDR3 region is CASGTEFYEQYF. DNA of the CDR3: TGTGCCAGCGGGACAGAATTCTACGAGCAGTACTTC.

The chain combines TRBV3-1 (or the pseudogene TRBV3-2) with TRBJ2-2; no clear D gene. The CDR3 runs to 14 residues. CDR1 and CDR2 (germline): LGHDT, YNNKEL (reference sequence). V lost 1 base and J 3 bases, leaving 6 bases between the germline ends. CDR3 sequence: CASSQGSYTGELFF. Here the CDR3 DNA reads TGTGCCAGCAGCCAAGGGTCGTACACCGGGGAGCTGTTTTTT.

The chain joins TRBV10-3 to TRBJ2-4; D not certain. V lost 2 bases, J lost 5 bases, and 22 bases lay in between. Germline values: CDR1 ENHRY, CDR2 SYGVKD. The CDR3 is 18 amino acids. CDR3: CAISEGPSTPLLQNIQYF. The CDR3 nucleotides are TGTGCCATCAGTGAGGGACCATCAACCCCCCTCCTCCAAAACATTCAGTACTTC.

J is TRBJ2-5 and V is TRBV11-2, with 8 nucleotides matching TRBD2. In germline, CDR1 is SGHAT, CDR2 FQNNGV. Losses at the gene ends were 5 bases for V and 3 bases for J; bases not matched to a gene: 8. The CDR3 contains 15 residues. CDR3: CASSPSVGGEETQYF. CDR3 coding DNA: TGTGCCAGCAGCCCTAGCGTCGGGGGGGAAGAGACCCAGTACTTC.

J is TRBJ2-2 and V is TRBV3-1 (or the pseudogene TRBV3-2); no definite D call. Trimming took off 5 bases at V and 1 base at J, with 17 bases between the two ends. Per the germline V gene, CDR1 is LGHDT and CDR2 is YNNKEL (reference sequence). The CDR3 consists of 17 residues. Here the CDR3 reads CASSDISWSGNTGELFF. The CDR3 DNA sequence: TGTGCCAGCAGCGATATAAGCTGGTCGGGGAACACCGGGGAGCTGTTTTTT.

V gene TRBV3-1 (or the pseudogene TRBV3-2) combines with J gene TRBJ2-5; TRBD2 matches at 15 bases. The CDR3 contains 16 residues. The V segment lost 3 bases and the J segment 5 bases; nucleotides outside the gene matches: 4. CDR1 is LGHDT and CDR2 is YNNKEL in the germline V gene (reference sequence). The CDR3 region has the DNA TGTGCCAGCAGCCACAGGACTAGCGGGAGGGGGGAGACCCAGTACTTC. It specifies CASSHRTSGRGETQYF.

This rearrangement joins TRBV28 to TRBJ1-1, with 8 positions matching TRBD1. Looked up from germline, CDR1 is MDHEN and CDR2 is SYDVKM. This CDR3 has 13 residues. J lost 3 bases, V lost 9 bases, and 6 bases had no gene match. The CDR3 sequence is CASRQGLHTEAFF. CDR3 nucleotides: TGTGCCAGTCGACAGGGGCTACACACTGAAGCTTTCTTT.

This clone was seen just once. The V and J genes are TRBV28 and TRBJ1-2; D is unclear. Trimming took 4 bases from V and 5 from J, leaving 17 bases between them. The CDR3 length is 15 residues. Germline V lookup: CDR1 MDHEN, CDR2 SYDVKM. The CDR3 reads CASSSALDGRYGYTF. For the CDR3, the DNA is TGTGCCAGCAGTTCCGCTCTGGACGGCCGTTATGGCTACACCTTC.

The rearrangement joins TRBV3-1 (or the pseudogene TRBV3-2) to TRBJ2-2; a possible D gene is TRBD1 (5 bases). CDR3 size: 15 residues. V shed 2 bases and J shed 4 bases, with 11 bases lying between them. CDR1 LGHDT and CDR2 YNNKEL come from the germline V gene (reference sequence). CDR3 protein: CASSQYRWTTGELFF. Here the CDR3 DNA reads TGTGCCAGCAGCCAATACAGGTGGACCACCGGGGAGCTGTTTTTT.

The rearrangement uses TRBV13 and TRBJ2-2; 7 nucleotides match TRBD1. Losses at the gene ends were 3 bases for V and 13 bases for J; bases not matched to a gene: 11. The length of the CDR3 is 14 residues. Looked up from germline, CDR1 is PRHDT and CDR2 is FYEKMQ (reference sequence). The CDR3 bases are TGTGCCAGCAGCTTGGGACCGGGACAGAAGGCGCTGTTTTTT. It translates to CASSLGPGQKALFF.

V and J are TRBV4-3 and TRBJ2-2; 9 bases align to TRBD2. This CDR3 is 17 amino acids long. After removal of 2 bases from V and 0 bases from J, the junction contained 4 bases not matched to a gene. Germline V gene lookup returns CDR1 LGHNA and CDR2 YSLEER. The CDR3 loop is CASSQYIAGANTGELFF. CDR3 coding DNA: TGCGCCAGCAGCCAATACATAGCGGGGGCGAACACCGGGGAGCTGTTTTTT.

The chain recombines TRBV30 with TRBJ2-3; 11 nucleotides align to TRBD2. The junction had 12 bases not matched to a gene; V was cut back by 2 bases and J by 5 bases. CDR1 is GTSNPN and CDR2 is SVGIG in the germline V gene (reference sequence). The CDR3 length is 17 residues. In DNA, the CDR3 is TGTGCCTGGAGTAGGGGGGTTTTTAGCGGGAGGGAAGATACGCAGTATTTT. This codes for CAWSRGVFSGREDTQYF.

The CDR3 coding sequence is TGTGCCAGCAGCTTAGTCGACGCCCCGGATACGCAGTATTTT. Its translation: CASSLVDAPDTQYF. This chain connects TRBV7-2 to TRBJ2-3; no clear D. CDR1 SGHTA and CDR2 FQGNSA come from the germline V gene. The V end was cut by 1 base, the J end by 6 bases, with 11 bases between. The CDR3 loop spans 14 amino acids.

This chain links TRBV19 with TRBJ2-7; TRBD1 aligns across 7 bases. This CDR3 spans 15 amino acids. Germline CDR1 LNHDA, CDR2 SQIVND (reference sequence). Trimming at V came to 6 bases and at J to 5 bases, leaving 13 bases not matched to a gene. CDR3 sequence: CASRLRDSRADEQYF. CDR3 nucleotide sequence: TGTGCCAGTAGGCTCCGGGACAGCCGAGCGGACGAGCAGTACTTC. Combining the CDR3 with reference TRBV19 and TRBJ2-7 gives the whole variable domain DGGITQSPKYLFRKEGQNVTLSCEQNLNHDAMYWYRQDPGQGLRLIYYSQIVNDFQKGDIAEGYSVSREKKESFPLTVTSAQKNPTAFYLCASRLRDSRADEQYFGPGTRLTVT.

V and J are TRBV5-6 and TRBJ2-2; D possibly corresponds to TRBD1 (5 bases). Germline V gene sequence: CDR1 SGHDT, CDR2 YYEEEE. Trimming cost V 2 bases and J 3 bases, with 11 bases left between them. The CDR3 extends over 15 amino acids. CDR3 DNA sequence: TGTGCCAGCAGCTTTGGGGCGCCGGACACCGGGGAGCTGTTTTTT. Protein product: CASSFGAPDTGELFF.

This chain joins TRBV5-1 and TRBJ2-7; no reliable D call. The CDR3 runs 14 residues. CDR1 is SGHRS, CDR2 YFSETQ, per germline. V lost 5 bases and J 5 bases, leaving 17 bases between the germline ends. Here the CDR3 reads CASRDSALAHEQYF. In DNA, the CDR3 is TGCGCCAGCAGGGATTCAGCCTTAGCTCACGAGCAGTACTTC.

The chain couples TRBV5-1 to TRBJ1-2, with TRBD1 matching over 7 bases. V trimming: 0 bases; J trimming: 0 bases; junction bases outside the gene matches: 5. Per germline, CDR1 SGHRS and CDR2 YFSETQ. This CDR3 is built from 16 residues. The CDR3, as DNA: TGCGCCAGCAGCTTGGTCGCCAGGGGGGCTAACTATGGCTACACCTTC. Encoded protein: CASSLVARGANYGYTF.

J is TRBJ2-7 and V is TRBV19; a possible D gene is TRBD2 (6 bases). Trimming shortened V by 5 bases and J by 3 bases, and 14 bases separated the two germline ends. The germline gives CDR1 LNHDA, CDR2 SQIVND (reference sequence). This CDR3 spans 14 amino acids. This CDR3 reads CASSFGSGYYEQYF. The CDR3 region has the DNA TGTGCCAGTAGTTTCGGGAGCGGATACTACGAGCAGTACTTC. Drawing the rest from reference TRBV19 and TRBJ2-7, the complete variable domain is DGGITQSPKYLFRKEGQNVTLSCEQNLNHDAMYWYRQDPGQGLRLIYYSQIVNDFQKGDIAEGYSVSREKKESFPLTVTSAQKNPTAFYLCASSFGSGYYEQYFGPGTRLTVT.